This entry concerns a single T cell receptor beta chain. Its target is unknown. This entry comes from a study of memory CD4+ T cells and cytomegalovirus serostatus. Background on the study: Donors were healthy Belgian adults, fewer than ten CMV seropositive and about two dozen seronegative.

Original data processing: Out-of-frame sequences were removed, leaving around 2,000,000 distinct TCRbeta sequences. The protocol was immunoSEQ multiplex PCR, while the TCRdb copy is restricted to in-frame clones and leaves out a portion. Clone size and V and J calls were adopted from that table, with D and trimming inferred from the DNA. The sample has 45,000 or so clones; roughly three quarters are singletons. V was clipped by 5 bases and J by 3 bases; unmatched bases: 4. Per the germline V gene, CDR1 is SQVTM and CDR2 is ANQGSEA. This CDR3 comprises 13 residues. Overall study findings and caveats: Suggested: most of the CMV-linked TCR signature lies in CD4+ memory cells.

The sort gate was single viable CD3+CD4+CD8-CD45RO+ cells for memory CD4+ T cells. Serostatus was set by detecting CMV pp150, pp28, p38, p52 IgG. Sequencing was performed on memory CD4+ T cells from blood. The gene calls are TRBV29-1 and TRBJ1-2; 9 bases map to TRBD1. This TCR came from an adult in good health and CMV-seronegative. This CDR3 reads CSVSDRGDYGYTF. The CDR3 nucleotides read TGCAGCGTTTCGGACAGGGGAGACTATGGCTACACCTTC.